The rows below give T cell receptor beta chains drawn from one sample of a study of response to subunit inactivated influenza vaccine. Each CDR3 protein is one row after TCRdb ran MiXCR on the RT-PCR reads. The sample lists over 150,000 distinct CDR3 sequences, about a tenth occurring once. The input for sequencing was non-naive T cells sorted from PBMCs, taken on the day of vaccination. The receptors come from a man between 45 and 60 years old who received an inactivated influenza vaccine. Each CDR3 is given with its conserved first and last residue. A D gene is named only where the DNA matches it firmly. Clone size is stated in some rows and not others, as once, few, many or a class when expanded.

>TRBV2|many|TRBJ2-7|NA
TGTGCCAGCAGACGGAGTGGGCTGCTCTACGAGCAGTACTTC
CASRRSGLLYEQYF
>TRBV7-8|NA|TRBJ2-5|NA
TGTGCCAGCAGCCCCGGGGTTAAAGAGTCCCAGTACTTC
CASSPGVKESQYF
>TRBV11-2|few|TRBJ2-7|NA
TGTGCCAGCAGCCCCTCATCAGGGGATGCTTCCGAGCAGTACTTC
CASSPSSGDASEQYF
>TRBV20-1|NA|TRBJ2-7|TRBD1
TGCAGTGCTAGAGCAGGACAGGGAAACTTCGGGCAGTACTTC
CSARAGQGNFGQYF
>TRBV2|few|TRBJ1-6|NA
TGTGCCAGCAGGCAGAGCTTCAATTCACCCCTCCACTTT
CASRQSFNSPLHF
>TRBV10-3|few|TRBJ1-1|NA
TGTGCCATCAGTGATTTAACAGGGCATACTGAAGCTTTCTTT
CAISDLTGHTEAFF
>TRBV29-1|few|TRBJ2-7|TRBD1
TGCAGCGATGGAGCCCACAGGGGGCCAGCCTACGAGCAGTACTTC
CSDGAHRGPAYEQYF
>TRBV5-6|NA|TRBJ1-1|NA
TGTGCCAGCAGCTTGTTGGGGGGGCGGGTTGAAGCTTTCTTT
CASSLLGGRVEAFF
>TRBV6-2/TRBV6-3|NA|TRBJ2-3|TRBD1
TGTGCCAGCAGAAGAACCGGGACAGGTTTTAGTCGGACAGATACGCAGTATTTT
CASRRTGTGFSRTDTQYF
>TRBV7-9|NA|TRBJ2-2|NA
TGTGCCAGCAGCTTATTTGAGTTTTCAACCGGGGAGCTGTTTTTT
CASSLFEFSTGELFF
>TRBV5-1|many|TRBJ2-5|NA
TGCGCCAGCAGCTTGGAGGGCGGACAAGAGACCCAGTACTTC
CASSLEGGQETQYF
>TRBV5-8|many|TRBJ2-5|TRBD1
TGTGCCAGCAGCAAAGATCTCGGGACAGTACAAGAGACCCAGTACTTC
CASSKDLGTVQETQYF
>TRBV9|few|TRBJ2-1|NA
TGTGCCAGCAGCGCGGGGGACAATTCCCGCTCCTACAATGAGCAGTTCTTC
CASSAGDNSRSYNEQFF
>TRBV6-4|NA|TRBJ2-3|TRBD2
TGTGCCAGCAGTGCGACTAGCGGGGGAGCAGATACGCAGTATTTT
CASSATSGGADTQYF
>TRBV24-1|few|TRBJ2-4|NA
TGTGCCACCGGTCAGGGGTCCATTCAGTACTTC
CATGQGSIQYF
>TRBV15|NA|TRBJ2-2|NA
TGTGCCACCAGCAGAGATGGGTTGACGAACACCGGGGAGCTGTTTTTT
CATSRDGLTNTGELFF
>TRBV6-1|many|TRBJ2-1|NA
TGTGCCAGCACCGAAATGGCGGGCTCCTACAATGAGCAGTTCTTC
CASTEMAGSYNEQFF
>TRBV4-1|many|TRBJ1-1|TRBD1
TGCGCCAGCAGCCAAGTCGTCCGGGACAGGGGGATGAACACTGAAGCTTTCTTT
CASSQVVRDRGMNTEAFF
>TRBV6-2/TRBV6-3|many|TRBJ1-5|NA
TGTGCCAGCAGGCCACCTCGAACAGGGTTGGTTCGCAATCAGCCCCAGCATTTT
CASRPPRTGLVRNQPQHF
>TRBV6-2/TRBV6-3|few|TRBJ1-2|NA
TGTGCCAGCAAGCTGGACAATGACTACACCTTC
CASKLDNDYTF
>TRBV24-1|many|TRBJ1-5|TRBD1
TGTGCCACCCAGCCGACAGGGCCCAGCAATCAGCCCCAGCATTTT
CATQPTGPSNQPQHF
>TRBV10-3|NA|TRBJ2-7|NA
TGTGCCATCTCGCGTGGAGGGGGCGAGGAGCAGTACTTC
CAISRGGGEEQYF
>TRBV7-9|NA|TRBJ2-3|NA
TGTGCGGGACGGCAAGTCGGCACAGATACGCAGTATTTT
CAGRQVGTDTQYF
>TRBV27|NA|TRBJ1-1|TRBD1
TGTGCCAGCACCCGGGGACAGGGGGGGATGAACACTGAAGCTTTCTTT
CASTRGQGGMNTEAFF
>TRBV11-2|few|TRBJ1-6|NA
TGTGCCAGCAGCTTAGGACCCGGGGCGGCCCTCCACTTT
CASSLGPGAALHF
>TRBV28|few|TRBJ2-7|NA
TGTGCCAGCAGTTTGAGGACGGAGCCCGAGCAGTACTTC
CASSLRTEPEQYF
>TRBV14|few|TRBJ1-6|NA
TGTGCCAGCAGCCACCTTACGAGCAACTCATATAATTCACCCCTCCACTTT
CASSHLTSNSYNSPLHF
>TRBV7-8|many|TRBJ2-1|TRBD2
TGTGCCAGCAGCCCCGAGCGGGGGGGCATATCCTCCAATGAGCAGTTCTTC
CASSPERGGISSNEQFF
>TRBV6-1|NA|TRBJ1-2|NA
TGTGCCAGCAGTGAAGCGAGGGCATGGTATGGCTACACCTTC
CASSEARAWYGYTF
>TRBV20-1|many|TRBJ2-5|NA
TGCAGTGCTAGAGTTAGGGGCCTGCAAGAGACCCAGTACTTC
CSARVRGLQETQYF
>TRBV7-9|many|TRBJ1-1|TRBD1
TGTGCCAGCAGCCAAGGGACAGGGCTTATGAACACTGAAGCTTTCTTT
CASSQGTGLMNTEAFF
>TRBV19|few|TRBJ2-6|TRBD2
TGTGCCAGTACCGGGGGGGGCTCTGGGGCCAACGTCCTGACTTTC
CASTGGGSGANVLTF
>TRBV15|few|TRBJ2-1|NA
TGTGCCACCAGCAGTGATCGTCGGGGGAACTACAATGAGCAGTTCTTC
CATSSDRRGNYNEQFF
>TRBV12-3/TRBV12-4|many|TRBJ2-7|NA
TGTGCCAGCAGTTTAGCGGGAGGGGGCTACGAGCAGTACTTC
CASSLAGGGYEQYF
>TRBV18|few|TRBJ2-3|NA
TGTGCCAGCTCACCACGTTCCTTAGGGATTAGCACAGATACGCAGTATTTT
CASSPRSLGISTDTQYF
>TRBV11-2|few|TRBJ1-6|NA
TGTGCCAGCAGCTTAGGCCCTCGGGTCCCAGACCACTTT
CASSLGPRVPDHF